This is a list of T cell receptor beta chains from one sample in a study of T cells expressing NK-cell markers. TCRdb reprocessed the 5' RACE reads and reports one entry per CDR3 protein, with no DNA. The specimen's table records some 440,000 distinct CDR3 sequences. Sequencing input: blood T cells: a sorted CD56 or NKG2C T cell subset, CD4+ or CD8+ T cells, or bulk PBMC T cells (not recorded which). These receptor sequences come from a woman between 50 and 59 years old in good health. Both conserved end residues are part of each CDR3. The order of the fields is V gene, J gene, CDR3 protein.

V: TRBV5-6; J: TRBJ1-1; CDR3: CASSFPAYTEAFF
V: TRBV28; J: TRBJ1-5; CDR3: CASSPTANQPQHF
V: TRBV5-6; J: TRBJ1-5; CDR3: CASSWGAGNSRGLWPQHF
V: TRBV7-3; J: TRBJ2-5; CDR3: CASSLMGQGWETQYF
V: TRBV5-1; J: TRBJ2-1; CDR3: CASTSGPTNEQFF
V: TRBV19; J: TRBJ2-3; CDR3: CASSTREFADTQYF
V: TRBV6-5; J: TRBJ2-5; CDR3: CASSYRSARGETQYF
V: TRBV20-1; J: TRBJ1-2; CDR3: CSAAPPQLRGTEGYGYTF
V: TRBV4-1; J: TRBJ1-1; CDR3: CASSPPVSTGPKNTEAFF
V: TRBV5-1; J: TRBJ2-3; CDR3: CASSTDRTTGITDTQYF
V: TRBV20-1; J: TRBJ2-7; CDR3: CSATLDGTYEQYF
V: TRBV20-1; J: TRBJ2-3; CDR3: CSAESRRTDTQYF
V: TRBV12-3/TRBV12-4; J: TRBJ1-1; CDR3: CASSSRQVGGTEAFF
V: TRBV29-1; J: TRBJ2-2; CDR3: CSVDDGTGGSTGELFF
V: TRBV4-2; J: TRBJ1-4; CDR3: CASSLDRVATNEKLFF
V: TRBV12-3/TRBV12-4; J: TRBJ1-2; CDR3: CASTGRSYGYTF
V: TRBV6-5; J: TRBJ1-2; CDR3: CASSGRDYRGYTF
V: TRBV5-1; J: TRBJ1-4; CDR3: CASSRGQGELFF
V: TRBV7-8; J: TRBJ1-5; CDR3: CASSSEGRLPLRNQPQHF
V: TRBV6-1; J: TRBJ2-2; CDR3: CASRTGTSAGELFF
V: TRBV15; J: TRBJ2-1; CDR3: CATSREGGRLMDEQFF
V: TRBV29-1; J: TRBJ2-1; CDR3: CSVERGSYNEQFF
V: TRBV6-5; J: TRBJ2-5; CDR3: CASRVAGAETQYF
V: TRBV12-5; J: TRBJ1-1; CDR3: CASARNTEAFF
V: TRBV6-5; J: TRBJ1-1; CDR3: CASSPGQILGTEAFF
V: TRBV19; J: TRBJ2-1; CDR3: CASSPLGGVYNEQFF